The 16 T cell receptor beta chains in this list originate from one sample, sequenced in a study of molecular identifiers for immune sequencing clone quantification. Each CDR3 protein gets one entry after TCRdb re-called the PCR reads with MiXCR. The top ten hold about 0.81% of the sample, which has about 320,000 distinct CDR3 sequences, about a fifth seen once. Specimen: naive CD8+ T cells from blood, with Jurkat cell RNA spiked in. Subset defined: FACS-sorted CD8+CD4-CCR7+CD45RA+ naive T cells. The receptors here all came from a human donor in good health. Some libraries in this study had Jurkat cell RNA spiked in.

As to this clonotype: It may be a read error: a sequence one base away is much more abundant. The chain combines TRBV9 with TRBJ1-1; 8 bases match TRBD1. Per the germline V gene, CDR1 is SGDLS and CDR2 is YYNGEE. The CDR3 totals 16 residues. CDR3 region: CTSSVEDRAGDNEAFF. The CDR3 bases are TGTACCAGCAGCGTAGAGGACAGGGCAGGAGATAATGAAGCTTTCTTT.

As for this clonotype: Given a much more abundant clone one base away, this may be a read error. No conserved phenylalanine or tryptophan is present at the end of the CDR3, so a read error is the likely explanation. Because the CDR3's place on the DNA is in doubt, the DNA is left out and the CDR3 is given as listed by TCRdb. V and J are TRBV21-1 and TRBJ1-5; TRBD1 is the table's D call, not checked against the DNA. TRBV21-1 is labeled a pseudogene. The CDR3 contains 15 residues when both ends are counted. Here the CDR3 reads CASSTPLPSNQPQHL.

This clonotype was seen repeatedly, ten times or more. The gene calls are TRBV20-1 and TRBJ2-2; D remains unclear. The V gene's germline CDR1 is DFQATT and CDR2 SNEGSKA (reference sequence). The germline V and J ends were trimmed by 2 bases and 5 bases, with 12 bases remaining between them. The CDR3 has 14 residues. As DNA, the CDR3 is TGCAGTGCTAGAACCCTGACTGAGACCGGGGAGCTGTTTTTT. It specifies CSARTLTETGELFF.

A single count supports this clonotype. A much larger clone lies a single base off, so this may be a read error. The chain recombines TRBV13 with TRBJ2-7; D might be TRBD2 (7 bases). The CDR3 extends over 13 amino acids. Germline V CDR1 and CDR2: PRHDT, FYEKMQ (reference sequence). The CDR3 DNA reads TGTGCCAGCACAAGGGGGGGCTCCTACGAGCAGTGCTTC. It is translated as CASTRGGSYEQCF.

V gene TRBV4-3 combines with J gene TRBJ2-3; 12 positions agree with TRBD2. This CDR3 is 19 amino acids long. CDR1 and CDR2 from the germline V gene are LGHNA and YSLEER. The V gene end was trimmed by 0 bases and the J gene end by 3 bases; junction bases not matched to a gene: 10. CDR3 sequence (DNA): TGCGCCAGCAGCCAAGATAGAACTAGCGGGAGGTATTTGACAGATACGCAGTATTTT. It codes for CASSQDRTSGRYLTDTQYF.

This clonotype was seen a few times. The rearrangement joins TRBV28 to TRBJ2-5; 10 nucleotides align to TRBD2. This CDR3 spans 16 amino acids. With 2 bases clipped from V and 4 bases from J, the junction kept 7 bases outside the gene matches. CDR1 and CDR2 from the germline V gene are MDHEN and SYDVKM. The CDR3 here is CASSLRLAGVGETQYF. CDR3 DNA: TGTGCCAGCAGTTTACGGCTAGCGGGAGTCGGAGAGACCCAGTACTTC.

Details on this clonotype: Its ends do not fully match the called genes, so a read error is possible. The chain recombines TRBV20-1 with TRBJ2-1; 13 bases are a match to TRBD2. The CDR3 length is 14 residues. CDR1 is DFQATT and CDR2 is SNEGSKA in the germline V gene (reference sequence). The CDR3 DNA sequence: TGCAGTGCTAGAACTAGCGGGAGGGGTAATGAGCGGTTCTTC. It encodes CSARTSGRGNERFF.

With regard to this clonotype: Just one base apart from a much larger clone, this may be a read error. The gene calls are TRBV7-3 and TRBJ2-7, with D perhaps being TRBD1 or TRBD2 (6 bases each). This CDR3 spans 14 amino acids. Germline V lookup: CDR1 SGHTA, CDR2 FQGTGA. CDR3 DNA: TGTGCCAGCAGCCCGAGGGGGGAACCCTACGGGCAGTACTTC. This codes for CASSPRGEPYGQYF.

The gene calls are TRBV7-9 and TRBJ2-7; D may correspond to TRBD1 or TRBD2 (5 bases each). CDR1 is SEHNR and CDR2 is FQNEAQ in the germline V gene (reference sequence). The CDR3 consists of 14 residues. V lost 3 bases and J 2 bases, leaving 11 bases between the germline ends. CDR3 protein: CASSLAGSPYEQYF. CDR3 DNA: TGTGCCAGCAGCTTGGCAGGGAGCCCCTACGAGCAGTACTTC.

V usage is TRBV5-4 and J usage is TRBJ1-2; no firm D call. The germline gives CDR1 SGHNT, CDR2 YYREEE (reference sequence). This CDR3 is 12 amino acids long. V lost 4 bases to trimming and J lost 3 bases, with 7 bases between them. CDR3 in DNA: TGTGCCAGCAGCCCGGACGACTATGGCTACACCTTC. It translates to CASSPDDYGYTF.

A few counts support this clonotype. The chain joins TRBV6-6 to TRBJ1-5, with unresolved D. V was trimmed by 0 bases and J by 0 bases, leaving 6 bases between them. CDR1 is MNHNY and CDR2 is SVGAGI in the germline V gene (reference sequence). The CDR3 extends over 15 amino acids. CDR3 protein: CASSYSGYSNQPQHF. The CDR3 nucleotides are TGTGCCAGCAGTTACTCAGGATATAGCAATCAGCCCCAGCATTTT.

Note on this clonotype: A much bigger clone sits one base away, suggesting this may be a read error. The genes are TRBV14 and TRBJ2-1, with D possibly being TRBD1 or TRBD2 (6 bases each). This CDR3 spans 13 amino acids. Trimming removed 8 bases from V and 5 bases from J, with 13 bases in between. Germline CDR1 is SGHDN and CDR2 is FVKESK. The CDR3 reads CASGRRGDNEQFF. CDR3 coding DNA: TGTGCCAGCGGTAGAAGGGGGGACAATGAGCAGTTCTTC.

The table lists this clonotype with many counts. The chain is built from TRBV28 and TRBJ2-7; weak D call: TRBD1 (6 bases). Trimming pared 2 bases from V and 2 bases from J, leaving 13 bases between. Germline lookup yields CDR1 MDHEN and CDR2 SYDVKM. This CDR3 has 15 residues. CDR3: CASSLPPAGAYEQYF. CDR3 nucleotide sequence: TGTGCCAGCAGTTTACCCCCGGCAGGGGCCTACGAGCAGTACTTC.

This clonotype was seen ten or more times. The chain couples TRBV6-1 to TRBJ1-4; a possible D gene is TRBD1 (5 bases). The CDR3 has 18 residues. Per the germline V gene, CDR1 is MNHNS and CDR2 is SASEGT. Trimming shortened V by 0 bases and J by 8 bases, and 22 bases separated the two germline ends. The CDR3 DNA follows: TGTGCCAGCAGTGAAGCTCCCGGGGCGGACGAGGGGTGGGAAAAACTGTTTTTT. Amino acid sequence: CASSEAPGADEGWEKLFF.

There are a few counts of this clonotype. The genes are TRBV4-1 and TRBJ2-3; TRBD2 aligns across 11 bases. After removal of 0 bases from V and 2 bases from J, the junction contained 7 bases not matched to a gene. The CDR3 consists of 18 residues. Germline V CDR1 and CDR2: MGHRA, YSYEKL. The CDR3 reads CASSQEPLAGGLTDTQYF. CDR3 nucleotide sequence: TGCGCCAGCAGCCAAGAGCCCCTAGCGGGGGGACTCACAGATACGCAGTATTTT.

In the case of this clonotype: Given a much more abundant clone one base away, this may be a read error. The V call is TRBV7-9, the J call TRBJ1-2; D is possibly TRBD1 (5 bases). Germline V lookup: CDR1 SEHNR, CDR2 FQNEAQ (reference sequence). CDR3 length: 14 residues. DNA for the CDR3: TGTGCCAGCGGCTTAGGGGCAGTTGGCTATGGCTACACCTTC. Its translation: CASGLGAVGYGYTF.